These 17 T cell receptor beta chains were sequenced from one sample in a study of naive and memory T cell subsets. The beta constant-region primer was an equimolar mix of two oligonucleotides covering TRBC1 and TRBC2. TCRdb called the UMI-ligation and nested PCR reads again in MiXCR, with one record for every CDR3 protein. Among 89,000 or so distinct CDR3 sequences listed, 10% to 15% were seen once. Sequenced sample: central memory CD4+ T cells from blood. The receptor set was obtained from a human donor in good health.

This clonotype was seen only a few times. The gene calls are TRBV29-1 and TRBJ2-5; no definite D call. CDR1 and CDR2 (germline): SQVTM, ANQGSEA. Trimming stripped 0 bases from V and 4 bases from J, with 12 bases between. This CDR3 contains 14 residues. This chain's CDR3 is CSVEDKGRGETQYF. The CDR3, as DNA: TGCAGCGTTGAAGATAAAGGGCGCGGAGAGACCCAGTACTTC. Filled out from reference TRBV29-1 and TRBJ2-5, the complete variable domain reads SAVISQKPSRDICQRGTSLTIQCQVDSQVTMMFWYRQQPGQSLTLIATANQGSEATYESGFVIDKFPISRPNLTFSTLTVSNMSPEDSSIYLCSVEDKGRGETQYFGPGTRLLVL.

CDR3: CASSLGQGRNQPQHF. As DNA, the CDR3 is TGTGCCAGCAGCTTAGGCCAGGGTCGCAATCAGCCCCAGCATTTT. The chain joins TRBV7-2 to TRBJ1-5; tentatively, D is TRBD1 (5 bases). The CDR3 length is 15 residues. V shed 1 base and J shed 2 bases, with 9 bases lying between them. From germline, CDR1 is SGHTA and CDR2 FQGNSA.

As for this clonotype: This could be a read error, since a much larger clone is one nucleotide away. The CDR3 DNA is TGTGCCAGCAGTTTCCGGGGTACGCAGTATTTT. Encoded protein: CASSFRGTQYF. The chain couples TRBV12-3 or TRBV12-4 to TRBJ2-3, with D maybe TRBD2 (5 bases). V lost 3 bases and J 8 bases, leaving 6 bases between the germline ends. This CDR3 spans 11 amino acids.

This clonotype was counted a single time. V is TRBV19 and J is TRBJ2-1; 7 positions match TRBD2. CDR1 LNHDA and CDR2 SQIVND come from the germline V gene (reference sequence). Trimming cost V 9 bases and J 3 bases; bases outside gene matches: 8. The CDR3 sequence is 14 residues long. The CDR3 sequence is CASLSGSGYNEQFF. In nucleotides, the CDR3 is TGTGCCAGCCTTAGCGGGTCCGGCTACAATGAGCAGTTCTTC.

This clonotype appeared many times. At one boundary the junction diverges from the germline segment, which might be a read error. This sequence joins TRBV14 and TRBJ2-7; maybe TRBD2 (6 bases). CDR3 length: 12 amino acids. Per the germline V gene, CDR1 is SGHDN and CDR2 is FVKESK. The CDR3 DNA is TGTGCCAGCAGCCTTTCCTATGGGACTCCAACTTTC. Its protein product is CASSLSYGTPTF.

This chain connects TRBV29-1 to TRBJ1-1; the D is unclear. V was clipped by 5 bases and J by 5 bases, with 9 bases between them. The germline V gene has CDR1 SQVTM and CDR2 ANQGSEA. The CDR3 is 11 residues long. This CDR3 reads CSVTRKTEAFF. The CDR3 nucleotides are TGCAGCGTTACCCGGAAGACTGAAGCTTTCTTT.

CDR3 nucleotide sequence: TGTGCCAGCAAATTATTTGGGGGCGCTTCGGTTGAAGCTTTCTTT. Protein: CASKLFGGASVEAFF. V usage is TRBV2 and J usage is TRBJ1-1; D perhaps matches TRBD1 (6 bases). The CDR3 contains 15 residues. V was pared by 7 bases and J by 7 bases, with 22 bases between. Per the germline V gene, CDR1 is SNHLY and CDR2 is FYNNEI.

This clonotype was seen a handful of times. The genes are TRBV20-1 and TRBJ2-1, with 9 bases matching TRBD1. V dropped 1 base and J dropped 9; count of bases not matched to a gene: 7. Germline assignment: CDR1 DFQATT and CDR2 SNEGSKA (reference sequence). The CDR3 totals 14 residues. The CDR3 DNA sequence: TGCAGTGCTAGAGGGACAGGGGTTTTTGGTGAGCAGTTCTTC. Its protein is CSARGTGVFGEQFF.

The CDR3 DNA reads as TGTGCCAGCAGTGTCGGTCGGGCGGGAGGCCTTTACGAGCAGTACTTC. It encodes CASSVGRAGGLYEQYF. The chain employs TRBV6-1 and TRBJ2-7, with 8 bases fitting TRBD2. CDR1 and CDR2 (germline): MNHNS, SASEGT. The V and J ends lost 4 bases and 4 bases, in that order; junction bases with no gene match: 12. This CDR3 region has 16 residues.

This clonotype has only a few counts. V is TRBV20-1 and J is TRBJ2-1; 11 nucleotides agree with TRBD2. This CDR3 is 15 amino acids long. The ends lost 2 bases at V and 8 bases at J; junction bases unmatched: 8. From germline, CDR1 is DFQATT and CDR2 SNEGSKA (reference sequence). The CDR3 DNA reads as TGCAGTGCTAGACCTACTAGCGGGAGATTCGATGAGCAGTTCTTC. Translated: CSARPTSGRFDEQFF.

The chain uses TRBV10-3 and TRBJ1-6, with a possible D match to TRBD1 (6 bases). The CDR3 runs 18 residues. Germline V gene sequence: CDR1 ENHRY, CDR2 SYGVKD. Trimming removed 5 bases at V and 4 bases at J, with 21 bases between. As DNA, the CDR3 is TGTGCCATCAGTACAAATCTACTCTCGGGACAATATAATTCACCCCTCCACTTT. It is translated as CAISTNLLSGQYNSPLHF.

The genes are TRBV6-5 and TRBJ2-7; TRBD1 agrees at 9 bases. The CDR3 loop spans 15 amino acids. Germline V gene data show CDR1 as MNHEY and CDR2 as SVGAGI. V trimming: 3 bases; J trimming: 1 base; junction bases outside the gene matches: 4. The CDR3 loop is CASSYDRGMSYEQYF. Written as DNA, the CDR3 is TGTGCCAGCAGTTATGACAGGGGGATGTCCTACGAGCAGTACTTC.

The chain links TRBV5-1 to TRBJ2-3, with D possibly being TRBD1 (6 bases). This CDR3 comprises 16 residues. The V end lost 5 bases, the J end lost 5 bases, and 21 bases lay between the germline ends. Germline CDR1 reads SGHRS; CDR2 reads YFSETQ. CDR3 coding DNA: TGCGCCAGCAGTCTCCGAACAGGGCCCAGTGGAGATACGCAGTATTTT. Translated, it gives CASSLRTGPSGDTQYF.

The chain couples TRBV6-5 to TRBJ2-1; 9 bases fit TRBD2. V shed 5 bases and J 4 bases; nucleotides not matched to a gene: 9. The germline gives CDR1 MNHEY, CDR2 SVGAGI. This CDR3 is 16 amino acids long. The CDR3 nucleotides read TGTGCCAGCAGTCCGCCCGGGACTAGCCTATACAATGAGCAGTTCTTC. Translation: CASSPPGTSLYNEQFF.

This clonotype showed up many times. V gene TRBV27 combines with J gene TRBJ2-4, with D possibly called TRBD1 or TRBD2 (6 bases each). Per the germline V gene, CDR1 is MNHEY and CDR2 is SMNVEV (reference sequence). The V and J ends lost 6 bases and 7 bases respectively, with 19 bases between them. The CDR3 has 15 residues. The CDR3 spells CASRRLQGRENIQYF. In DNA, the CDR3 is TGTGCCAGCAGAAGACTACAGGGCCGGGAGAACATTCAGTACTTC.

In nucleotides, the CDR3 is TGCAGTGCTAGAGGTGGACTAGTCAGACGGGAGACCCAGTACTTC. This gives the protein CSARGGLVRRETQYF. The chain employs TRBV20-1 and TRBJ2-5; 7 bases agree with TRBD2. The trim removed 1 base at V and 5 bases at J, leaving 10 bases unmatched. Germline assignment: CDR1 DFQATT and CDR2 SNEGSKA (reference sequence). This CDR3 has 15 amino acids.

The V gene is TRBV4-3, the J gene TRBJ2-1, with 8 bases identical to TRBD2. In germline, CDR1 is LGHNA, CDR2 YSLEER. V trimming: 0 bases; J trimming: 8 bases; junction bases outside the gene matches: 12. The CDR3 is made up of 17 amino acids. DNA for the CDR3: TGCGCCAGCAGCCAAGAAGGAGGTGCTAGCGGGTTCCATGAGCAGTTCTTC. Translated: CASSQEGGASGFHEQFF.